This entry lists 9 T cell receptor beta chains sequenced from one sample in a study of blood T cell repertoires in COVID-19. Clones were read by immunoSEQ multiplex PCR, and TCRdb kept only the in-frame ones, dropping some. The sample lists 360,000 or so clones; over 85% were seen once. Sequences were obtained from peripheral blood. The receptor set was obtained from a woman aged 60-75 years with COVID-19, enrolled during active disease.

The chain links TRBV11-2 to TRBJ1-2, with D possibly being TRBD1 (6 bases). Per the germline V gene, CDR1 is SGHAT and CDR2 is FQNNGV. The CDR3 is made up of 14 amino acids. The V and J ends lost 4 bases and 4 bases respectively, with 13 bases between them. CDR3 DNA: TGTGCCAGCAGCTACCTTACAGGGAGCTATGGCTACACCTTC. Protein product: CASSYLTGSYGYTF.

The CDR3 nucleotides are TGTGCCAGCGGTTGGCGGTCAAACAATGAGCAGTTCTTC. This sequence encodes CASGWRSNNEQFF. V usage is TRBV5-5 and J usage is TRBJ2-1; D not resolved. Germline V gene sequence: CDR1 SGHKS, CDR2 YYEKEE (reference sequence). With 7 bases removed from V and 5 bases from J, the gap between germline ends came to 13 bases. The CDR3 loop spans 13 amino acids.

This rearrangement joins TRBV30 to TRBJ2-7; unclear D gene. The CDR3 sequence is 11 residues long. Trimming shortened V by 2 bases and J by 6 bases, and 8 bases separated the two germline ends. Germline CDR1 is GTSNPN and CDR2 is SVGIG (reference sequence). The CDR3 sequence is CAWSKSGEQYF. CDR3 nucleotides: TGTGCCTGGAGTAAGAGTGGCGAGCAGTACTTC.

The genes are TRBV4-1 and TRBJ1-1, with 9 bases aligning to TRBD1. The CDR3 runs to 15 residues. Trimming cost V 1 base and J 3 bases; bases outside gene matches: 3. Germline V CDR1 and CDR2: MGHRA, YSYEKL. CDR3 nucleotide sequence: TGCGCCAGCAGCCAAGGACAGGGGGGGGACACTGAAGCTTTCTTT. It specifies CASSQGQGGDTEAFF.

The CDR3 is CASSQVTVTRGEQYF. CDR3 DNA: TGCGCCAGCAGCCAAGTCACAGTCACCCGCGGGGAGCAGTACTTC. This chain joins TRBV4-1 and TRBJ2-7, with a weak D call TRBD2 (5 bases). Germline CDR1 MGHRA, CDR2 YSYEKL. The CDR3 extends over 15 amino acids. V lost 1 base and J 7 bases, leaving 17 bases between the germline ends.

Worth noting for this clone: Other DNA variants within this sample encode the same CDR3. V gene TRBV27 combines with J gene TRBJ2-2; 11 bases agree with TRBD1. J was trimmed by 8 bases and V by 5 bases; bases with no gene match: 7. The CDR3 extends over 15 amino acids. The germline CDR1 and CDR2 sequences are MNHEY and SMNVEV (reference sequence). The DNA of the CDR3 is TGTGCCAGCAGTGCGGACAGGGGGCGCAATGGGGAGCTGTTTTTT. It encodes CASSADRGRNGELFF.

The chain is built from TRBV7-3 and TRBJ1-6, with TRBD1 matching 8 bases. Trimming took 2 bases from V and 6 from J; bases not matched to a gene: 3. This CDR3 spans 15 amino acids. CDR1 is SGHTA and CDR2 is FQGTGA in the germline V gene. CDR3 in amino acids: CASSLAGQGNSPLHF. As DNA, the CDR3 is TGTGCCAGCAGCTTAGCAGGACAGGGTAATTCACCCCTCCACTTT.

The chain combines TRBV5-1 with TRBJ2-3; 9 positions match TRBD2. This CDR3 is built from 18 residues. V dropped 0 bases and J dropped 3; count of bases not matched to a gene: 11. CDR1 SGHRS and CDR2 YFSETQ come from the germline V gene. Here the CDR3 DNA reads TGCGCCAGCAGCTTGGCCCCTTTCGGGGCGGGGGGGACAGATACGCAGTATTTT. This codes for CASSLAPFGAGGTDTQYF.

The V and J genes are TRBV19 and TRBJ2-2; maybe TRBD1 (5 bases). Trimming removed 4 bases at V and 5 bases at J, with 20 bases between. Germline CDR1 LNHDA, CDR2 SQIVND (reference sequence). The CDR3 covers 17 residues. CDR3 nucleotides: TGTGCCAGTAGTAAAATACAGGTTCCTAGGGATACCGGGGAGCTGTTTTTT. Translation gives CASSKIQVPRDTGELFF.